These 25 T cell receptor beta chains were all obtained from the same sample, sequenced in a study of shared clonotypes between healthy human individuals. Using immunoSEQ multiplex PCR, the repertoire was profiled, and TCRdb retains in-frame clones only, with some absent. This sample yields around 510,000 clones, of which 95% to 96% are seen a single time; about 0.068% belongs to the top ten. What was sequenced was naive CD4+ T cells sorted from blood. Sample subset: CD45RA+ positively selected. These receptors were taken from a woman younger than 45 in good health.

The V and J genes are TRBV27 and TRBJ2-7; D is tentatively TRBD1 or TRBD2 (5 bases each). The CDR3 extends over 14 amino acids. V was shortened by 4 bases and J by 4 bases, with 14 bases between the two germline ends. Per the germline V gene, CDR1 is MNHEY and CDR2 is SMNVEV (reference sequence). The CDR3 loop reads CASSYLWGMYEQYF. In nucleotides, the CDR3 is TGTGCCAGCAGTTATCTTTGGGGGATGTACGAGCAGTACTTC.

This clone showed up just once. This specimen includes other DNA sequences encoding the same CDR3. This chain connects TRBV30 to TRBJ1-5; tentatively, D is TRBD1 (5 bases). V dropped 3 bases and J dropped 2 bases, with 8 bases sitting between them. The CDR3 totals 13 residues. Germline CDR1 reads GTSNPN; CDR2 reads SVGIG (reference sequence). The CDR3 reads CAWSGGGNQPQHF. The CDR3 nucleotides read TGTGCCTGGAGCGGAGGGGGCAATCAGCCCCAGCATTTT.

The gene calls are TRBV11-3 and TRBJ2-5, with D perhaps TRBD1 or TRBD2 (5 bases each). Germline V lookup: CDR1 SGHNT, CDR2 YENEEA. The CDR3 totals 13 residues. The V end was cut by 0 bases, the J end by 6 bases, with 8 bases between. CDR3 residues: CASSLDRGQTQYF. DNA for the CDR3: TGTGCCAGCAGCTTAGATAGGGGACAGACCCAGTACTTC.

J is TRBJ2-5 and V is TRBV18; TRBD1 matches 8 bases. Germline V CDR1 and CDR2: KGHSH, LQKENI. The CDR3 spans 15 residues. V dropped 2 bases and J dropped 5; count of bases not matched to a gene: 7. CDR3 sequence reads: CASSPGQGAGETQYF. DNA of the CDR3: TGTGCCAGCTCACCAGGCCAGGGGGCAGGGGAGACCCAGTACTTC.

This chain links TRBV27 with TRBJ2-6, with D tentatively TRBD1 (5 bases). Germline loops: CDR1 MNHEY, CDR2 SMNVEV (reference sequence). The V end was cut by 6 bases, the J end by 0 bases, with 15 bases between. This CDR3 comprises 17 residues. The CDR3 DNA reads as TGTGCCAGCAGGCCCAGGGTTGCTTTCTCTGGGGCCAACGTCCTGACTTTC. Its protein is CASRPRVAFSGANVLTF.

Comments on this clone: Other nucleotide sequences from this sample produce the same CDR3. CDR3 sequence: CASSYSRQSYEQYF. The DNA of the CDR3 is TGTGCCAGCAGTTACTCACGGCAGTCCTACGAGCAGTACTTC. V is TRBV6-5 and J is TRBJ2-7, with D unresolved. The germline gives CDR1 MNHEY, CDR2 SVGAGI. The CDR3 loop spans 14 amino acids. V was cut by 0 bases and J by 1 base, with 7 bases left in between.

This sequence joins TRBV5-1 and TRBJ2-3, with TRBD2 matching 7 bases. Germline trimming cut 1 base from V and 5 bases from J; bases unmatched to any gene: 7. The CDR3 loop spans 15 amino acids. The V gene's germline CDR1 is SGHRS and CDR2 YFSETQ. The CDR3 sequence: CASSLRAGPGDTQYF. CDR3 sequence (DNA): TGCGCCAGCAGCTTGAGAGCGGGGCCCGGAGATACGCAGTATTTT.

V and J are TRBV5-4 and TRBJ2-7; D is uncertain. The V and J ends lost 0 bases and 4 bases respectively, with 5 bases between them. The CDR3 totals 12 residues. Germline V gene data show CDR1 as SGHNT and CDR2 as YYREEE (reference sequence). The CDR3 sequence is CASSLGAYEQYF. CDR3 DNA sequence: TGTGCCAGCAGCTTGGGAGCGTACGAGCAGTACTTC.

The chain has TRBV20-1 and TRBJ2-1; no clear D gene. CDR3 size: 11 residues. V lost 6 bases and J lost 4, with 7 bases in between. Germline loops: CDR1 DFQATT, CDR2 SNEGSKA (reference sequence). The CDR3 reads CSASKYNEQFF. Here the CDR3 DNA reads TGCAGTGCCTCCAAGTACAATGAGCAGTTCTTC.

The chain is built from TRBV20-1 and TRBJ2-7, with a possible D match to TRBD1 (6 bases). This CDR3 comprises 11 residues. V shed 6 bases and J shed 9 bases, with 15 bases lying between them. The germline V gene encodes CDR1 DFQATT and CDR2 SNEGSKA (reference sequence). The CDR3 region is CSATDSFSQYF. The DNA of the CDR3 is TGCAGTGCAACGGACAGTTTCTCGCAGTACTTC.

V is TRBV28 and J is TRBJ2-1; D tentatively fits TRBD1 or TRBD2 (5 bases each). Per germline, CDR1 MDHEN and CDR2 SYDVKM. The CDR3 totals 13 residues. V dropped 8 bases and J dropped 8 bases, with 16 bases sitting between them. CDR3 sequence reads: CASRVGAWDEQFF. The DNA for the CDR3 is TGTGCCAGCCGAGTCGGGGCCTGGGATGAGCAGTTCTTC.

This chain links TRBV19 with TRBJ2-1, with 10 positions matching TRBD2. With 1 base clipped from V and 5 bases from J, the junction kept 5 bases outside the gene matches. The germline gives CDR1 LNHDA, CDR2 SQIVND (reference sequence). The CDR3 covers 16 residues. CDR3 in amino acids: CASSIVASGRDNEQFF. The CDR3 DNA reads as TGTGCCAGTAGTATAGTAGCCAGCGGGAGGGACAATGAGCAGTTCTTC.

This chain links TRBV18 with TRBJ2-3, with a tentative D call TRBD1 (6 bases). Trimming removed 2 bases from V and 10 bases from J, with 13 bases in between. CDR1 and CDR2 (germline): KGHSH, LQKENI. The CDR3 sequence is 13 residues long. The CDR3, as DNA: TGTGCCAGCTCACCAAGGGGGATGGGGGCGCAGTATTTT. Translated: CASSPRGMGAQYF.

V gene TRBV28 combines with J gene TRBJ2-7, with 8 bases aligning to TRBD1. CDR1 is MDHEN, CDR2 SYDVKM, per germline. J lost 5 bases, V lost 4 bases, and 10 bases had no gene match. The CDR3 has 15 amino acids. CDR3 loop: CASSYYLTGDDEQYF. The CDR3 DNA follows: TGTGCCAGCAGTTACTACCTGACAGGGGATGACGAGCAGTACTTC.

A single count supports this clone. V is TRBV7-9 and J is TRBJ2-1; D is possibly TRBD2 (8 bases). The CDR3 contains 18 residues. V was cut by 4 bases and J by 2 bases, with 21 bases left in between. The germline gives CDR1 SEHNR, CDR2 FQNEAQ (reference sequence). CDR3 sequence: CASSSPGGTRDTYNEQFF. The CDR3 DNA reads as TGTGCCAGCAGCTCCCCAGGGGGGACTAGAGACACCTACAATGAGCAGTTCTTC.

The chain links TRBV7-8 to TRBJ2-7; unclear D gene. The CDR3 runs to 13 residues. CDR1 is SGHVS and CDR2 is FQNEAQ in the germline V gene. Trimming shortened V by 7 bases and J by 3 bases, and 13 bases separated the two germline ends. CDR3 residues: CASTQNLYYEQYF. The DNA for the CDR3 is TGTGCCAGCACTCAGAACCTCTACTACGAGCAGTACTTC. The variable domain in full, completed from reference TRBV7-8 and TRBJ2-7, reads GAGVSQSPRYKVAKRGQDVALRCDPISGHVSLFWYQQALGQGPEFLTYFQNEAQLDKSGLPSDRFFAERPEGSVSTLKIQRTQQEDSAVYLCASTQNLYYEQYFGPGTRLTVT.

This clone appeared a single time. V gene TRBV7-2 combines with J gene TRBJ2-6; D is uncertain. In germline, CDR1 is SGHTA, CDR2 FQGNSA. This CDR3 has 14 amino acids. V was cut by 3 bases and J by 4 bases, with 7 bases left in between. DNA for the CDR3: TGTGCCAGCAGCTTTGGGGTGGGGGCCAACGTCCTGACTTTC. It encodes CASSFGVGANVLTF.

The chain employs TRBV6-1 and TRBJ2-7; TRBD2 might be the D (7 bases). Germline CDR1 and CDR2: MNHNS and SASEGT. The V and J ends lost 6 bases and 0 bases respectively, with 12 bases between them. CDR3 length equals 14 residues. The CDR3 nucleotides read TGTGCCAGCAGAGGGGGGGCAACCTCCTACGAGCAGTACTTC. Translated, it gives CASRGGATSYEQYF.

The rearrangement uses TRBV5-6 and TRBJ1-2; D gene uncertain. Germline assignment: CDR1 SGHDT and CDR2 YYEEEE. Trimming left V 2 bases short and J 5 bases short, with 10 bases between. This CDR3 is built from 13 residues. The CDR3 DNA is TGTGCCAGCAGCTTCCAGGATAGGTATGGCTACACCTTC. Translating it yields CASSFQDRYGYTF.

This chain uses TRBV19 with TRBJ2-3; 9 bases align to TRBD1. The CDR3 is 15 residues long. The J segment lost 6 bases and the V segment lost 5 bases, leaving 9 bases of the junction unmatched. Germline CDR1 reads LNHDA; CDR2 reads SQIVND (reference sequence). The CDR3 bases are TGTGCCAGTAGTCTTGCCGGGACAGGGATGGATACGCAGTATTTT. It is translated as CASSLAGTGMDTQYF.

The CDR3 reads CASSAVGGHSTDTQYF. The CDR3 DNA is TGTGCCAGCAGTGCTGTAGGGGGCCATAGCACAGATACGCAGTATTTT. The chain employs TRBV6-4 and TRBJ2-3; 7 bases match TRBD1. This CDR3 has 16 residues. Trimming cost V 4 bases and J 0 bases; bases outside gene matches: 7. Germline-derived CDR1 and CDR2 are MRHNA and SNTAGT.

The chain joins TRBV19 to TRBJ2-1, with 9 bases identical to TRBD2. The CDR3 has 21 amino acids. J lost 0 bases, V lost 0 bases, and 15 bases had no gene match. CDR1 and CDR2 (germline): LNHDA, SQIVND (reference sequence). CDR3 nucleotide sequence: TGTGCCAGTAGTATAGATCCACTGCCGGGACTAGCTGTTCCCTCCTACAATGAGCAGTTCTTC. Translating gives CASSIDPLPGLAVPSYNEQFF.

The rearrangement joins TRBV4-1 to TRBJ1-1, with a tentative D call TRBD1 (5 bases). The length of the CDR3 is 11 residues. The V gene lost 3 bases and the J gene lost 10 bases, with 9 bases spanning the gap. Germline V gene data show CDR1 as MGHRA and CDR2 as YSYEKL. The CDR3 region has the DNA TGCGCCAGCAGCCATACAGGCCTAGCTTTCTTT. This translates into CASSHTGLAFF.

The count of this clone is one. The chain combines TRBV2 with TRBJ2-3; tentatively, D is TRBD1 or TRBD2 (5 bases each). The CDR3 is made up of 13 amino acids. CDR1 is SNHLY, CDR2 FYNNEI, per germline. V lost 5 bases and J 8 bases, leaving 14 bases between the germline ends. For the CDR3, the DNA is TGTGCCAGCAGTCCCGGGACCATCTTTACGCAGTATTTT. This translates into CASSPGTIFTQYF.

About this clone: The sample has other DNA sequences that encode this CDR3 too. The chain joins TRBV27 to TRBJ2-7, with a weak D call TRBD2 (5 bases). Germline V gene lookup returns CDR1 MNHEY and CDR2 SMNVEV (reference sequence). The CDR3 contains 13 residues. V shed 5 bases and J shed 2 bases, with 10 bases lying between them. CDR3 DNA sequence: TGTGCCAGCAGTCCCGGGGTCCCCTACGAGCAGTACTTC. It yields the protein CASSPGVPYEQYF.